These 18 T cell receptor beta chains were sequenced from one sample in a study of CD8+CD57+ T cells in acquired aplastic anemia. Patients selected for sequencing had displayed CD8+CD57+ cell expansion by flow cytometry. TCR beta VDJ and CDR3 profiling used genomic DNA as template. TCRdb analysed the reads with MiXCR anew, one entry per CDR3 protein. The sample contains fewer than 200,000 distinct CDR3 sequences, about half of which appear only once. Sequenced sample: sorted CD4+, CD8+, or CD8+CD57+ T cells (not recorded which) from PBMCs. The source of these receptors is a human donor with aplastic anemia.

Note on this clonotype: The conserved phenylalanine or tryptophan is not found at the CDR3 terminus, so this likely reflects a read error. This chain connects TRBV24-1 to TRBJ2-3, with D hard to call. The CDR3 is made up of 16 amino acids. CDR1 and CDR2 (germline): KGHDR, SFDVKD. CDR3 nucleotides: TGCGCCACCAGTGATTTGTCGCTGGGAAGCACAGATACGCAGTATCTT. Translating it yields CATSDLSLGSTDTQYL.

This rearrangement joins TRBV2 to TRBJ1-1; D not certain. The CDR3 is made up of 11 amino acids. Per germline, CDR1 SNHLY and CDR2 FYNNEI. The V end lost 6 bases, the J end lost 5 bases, and 7 bases lay between the germline ends. For the CDR3, the DNA is TGTGCCAGCAGGGGATGGACTGAAGCTTTCTTT. Translation gives CASRGWTEAFF.

The gene calls are TRBV5-6 and TRBJ2-2; tentatively, D is TRBD1 or TRBD2 (5 bases each). The germline CDR1 and CDR2 sequences are SGHDT and YYEEEE. This CDR3 has 12 residues. V dropped 2 bases and J dropped 8 bases, with 7 bases sitting between them. The CDR3 spells CASSFGGGELFF. CDR3 nucleotide sequence: TGTGCCAGCAGCTTTGGGGGAGGGGAGCTGTTTTTT. The full variable domain, its missing parts supplied by reference TRBV5-6 and TRBJ2-2, is DAGVTQSPTHLIKTRGQQVTLRCSPKSGHDTVSWYQQALGQGPQFIFQYYEEEERQRGNFPDRFSGHQFPNYSSELNVNALLLGDSALYLCASSFGGGELFFGEGSRLTVL.

Note on this clonotype: Just one base apart from a much larger clone, this may be a read error. The chain is built from TRBV7-9 and TRBJ1-4; D is unresolved. This CDR3 region has 14 residues. CDR1 SEHNR and CDR2 FQNEAQ come from the germline V gene (reference sequence). The chain's CDR3 is CASSPFDGNEKLLF. DNA of the CDR3: TGTGCCAGCAGCCCGTTCGACGGTAATGAAAAACTGCTTTTT.

Many counts were recorded for this clonotype. CDR3 nucleotide sequence: TGTGCCACCAGCAGAGATCGGGTGGGCCAGAGGGAGCAGTACTTC. This sequence encodes CATSRDRVGQREQYF. The J gene is TRBJ2-7, the V gene TRBV15; D unclear. Germline CDR1 is LNHNV and CDR2 is YYDKDF (reference sequence). The CDR3 sequence is 15 residues long. The V gene lost 0 bases and the J gene lost 7 bases, with 16 bases spanning the gap. The variable domain in full, with the rest retrieved from reference TRBV15 and TRBJ2-7, is DAMVIQNPRYQVTQFGKPVTLSCSQTLNHNVMYWYQQKSSQAPKLLFHYYDKDFNNEADTPDNFQSRRPNTSFCFLDIRSPGLGDTAMYLCATSRDRVGQREQYFGPGTRLTVT.

The gene calls are TRBV7-2 and TRBJ1-1, with D unclear. The V gene lost 6 bases and the J gene lost 0 bases, with 8 bases spanning the gap. The CDR3 contains 13 residues. Looked up from germline, CDR1 is SGHTA and CDR2 is FQGNSA. CDR3 sequence (DNA): TGTGCCAGCAGGATAGCAGTGAACACTGAAGCTTTCTTT. Protein: CASRIAVNTEAFF.

This clonotype was observed a handful of times. The chain carries TRBV11-2 and TRBJ2-3; D perhaps matches TRBD2 (7 bases). CDR3 length: 16 amino acids. In germline, CDR1 is SGHAT, CDR2 FQNNGV. Trimming cost V 5 bases and J 0 bases, with 15 bases left between them. In DNA, the CDR3 is TGTGCCAGCAGCCGGACCGGGGGGCCGAGCACAGATACGCAGTATTTT. Translation: CASSRTGGPSTDTQYF.

About this clonotype itself: A read error may be the cause here, since a much bigger clone is one base away. The chain recombines TRBV5-1 with TRBJ2-7; D gene uncertain. Trimming shortened V by 1 base and J by 2 bases, and 10 bases separated the two germline ends. The CDR3 runs 14 residues. Germline-derived CDR1 and CDR2 are SGHRS and YFSETQ. The CDR3 DNA reads as TGCGCCAGCAGCTTGAGTGTAAGCCCCTACGAGCAGTACTTC. Residues: CASSLSVSPYEQYF.

The chain is built from TRBV20-1 and TRBJ1-2; no clear D. This CDR3 is built from 13 residues. The V gene's germline CDR1 is DFQATT and CDR2 SNEGSKA (reference sequence). Trimming removed 3 bases at V and 1 base at J, with 9 bases between. The CDR3 spells CSARGSHNYGYTF. In DNA, the CDR3 is TGCAGTGCTAGGGGCAGTCATAACTATGGCTACACCTTC.

This clonotype was counted many times. The CDR3 sequence: CASSPSTSRGYEQYF. Written as DNA, the CDR3 is TGCGCCAGCAGCCCTAGTACTAGCAGGGGGTACGAGCAGTACTTC. V is TRBV4-1 and J is TRBJ2-7; possible D gene TRBD1, 7 bases. Germline CDR1 MGHRA, CDR2 YSYEKL. The V and J ends lost 4 bases and 4 bases respectively, with 17 bases between them. This CDR3 is 15 amino acids long.

This clonotype was seen ten or more times. The chain employs TRBV12-3 or TRBV12-4 and TRBJ2-7; 7 bases map to TRBD1. The CDR3 totals 15 residues. V was pared by 6 bases and J by 11 bases, with 19 bases of the junction left unmatched. In DNA, the CDR3 is TGTGCCAGCAGCCCAAAAAGTTCCGGGGACAGAAAAAAGTACTTC. Its protein is CASSPKSSGDRKKYF.

The chain recombines TRBV30 with TRBJ2-1; D tentatively reads TRBD1 or TRBD2 (6 bases each). The CDR3 extends over 11 amino acids. Trimming shortened V by 8 bases and J by 2 bases, and 7 bases separated the two germline ends. Germline V gene lookup returns CDR1 GTSNPN and CDR2 SVGIG (reference sequence). CDR3 region: CAGGPYNEQFF. The CDR3 DNA is TGTGCCGGGGGGCCCTACAATGAGCAGTTCTTC.

DNA of the CDR3: TGTGCCAGTAAGCTAAGCGGGGATTTATCCTACGAGCAGTACTTC. Translation: CASKLSGDLSYEQYF. The V call is TRBV19, the J call TRBJ2-7; 7 bases are shared with TRBD2. CDR3 size: 15 residues. V dropped 7 bases and J dropped 1; count of bases not matched to a gene: 10. Germline V CDR1 and CDR2: LNHDA, SQIVND (reference sequence).

The chain couples TRBV9 to TRBJ1-4, with D maybe TRBD1 (6 bases). Germline lookup yields CDR1 SGDLS and CDR2 YYNGEE. Deletions cut 2 bases from V and 11 bases from J, with 10 bases between. The CDR3 contains 12 residues. CDR3 DNA sequence: TGTGCCAGCAGCGTCGAGGGGGGGAAACTGTTTTTT. This sequence encodes CASSVEGGKLFF.

The V gene is TRBV5-1, the J gene TRBJ2-7; 10 bases map to TRBD1. The J segment lost 4 bases and the V segment lost 3 bases, leaving 4 bases of the junction unmatched. Germline loops: CDR1 SGHRS, CDR2 YFSETQ. The CDR3 totals 14 residues. CDR3 sequence: CASSWRQGAYEQYF. The DNA of the CDR3 is TGCGCCAGCAGCTGGAGACAGGGGGCATACGAGCAGTACTTC.

This chain connects TRBV25-1 to TRBJ2-7; 9 nucleotides agree with TRBD1. The trim removed 3 bases at V and 7 bases at J, leaving 7 bases unmatched. Germline loops: CDR1 MGHDK, CDR2 SYGVNS. The CDR3 length is 14 residues. CDR3: CASSDWTGVEEQYF. The CDR3 DNA sequence: TGTGCCAGCAGTGATTGGACAGGGGTTGAAGAGCAGTACTTC.

This chain connects TRBV19 to TRBJ2-7; D might be TRBD1 (6 bases). Trimming cost V 3 bases and J 7 bases, with 7 bases left between them. In germline, CDR1 is LNHDA, CDR2 SQIVND (reference sequence). CDR3 size: 11 residues. The CDR3 DNA is TGTGCCAGTAGTATCGACAGGGAGCAGTACTTC. This codes for CASSIDREQYF. Full variable domain (missing parts from reference TRBV19 and TRBJ2-7): DGGITQSPKYLFRKEGQNVTLSCEQNLNHDAMYWYRQDPGQGLRLIYYSQIVNDFQKGDIAEGYSVSREKKESFPLTVTSAQKNPTAFYLCASSIDREQYFGPGTRLTVT.

With respect to this clonotype: A much more abundant neighbour one base away suggests this may be a read error. V is TRBV7-9 and J is TRBJ2-2; D remains ambiguous. V was pared by 7 bases and J by 2 bases, with 5 bases between. CDR1 is SEHNR and CDR2 is FQNEAQ in the germline V gene (reference sequence). The CDR3 is made up of 12 amino acids. CDR3 coding DNA: TGTGCCAGCATCTATAACACCGGGGAGCTGTTTTTT. Protein sequence: CASIYNTGELFF.